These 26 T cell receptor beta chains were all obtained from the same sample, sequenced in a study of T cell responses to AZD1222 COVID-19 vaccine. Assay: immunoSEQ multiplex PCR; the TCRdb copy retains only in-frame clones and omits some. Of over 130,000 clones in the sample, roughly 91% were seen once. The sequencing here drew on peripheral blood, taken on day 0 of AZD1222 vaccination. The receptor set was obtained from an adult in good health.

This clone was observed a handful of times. CDR3 region: CASSQRRPTHYEQYF. In DNA form, the CDR3 reads TGTGCCAGCAGCCAAAGACGGCCGACCCACTACGAGCAGTACTTC. The chain recombines TRBV3-1 (or the pseudogene TRBV3-2) with TRBJ2-7; no clear D gene. The CDR3 runs 15 residues. Germline CDR1 reads LGHDT; CDR2 reads YNNKEL (reference sequence). Trimming removed 2 bases from V and 3 bases from J, with 14 bases in between.

This chain's CDR3 is CATSRDATMGNTEAFF. DNA for the CDR3: TGTGCCACCAGCAGAGATGCGACGATGGGGAACACTGAAGCTTTCTTT. This chain uses TRBV15 with TRBJ1-1, with D hard to call. Trimming removed 0 bases at V and 1 base at J, with 12 bases between. CDR1 is LNHNV, CDR2 YYDKDF, per germline (reference sequence). The CDR3 contains 16 residues.

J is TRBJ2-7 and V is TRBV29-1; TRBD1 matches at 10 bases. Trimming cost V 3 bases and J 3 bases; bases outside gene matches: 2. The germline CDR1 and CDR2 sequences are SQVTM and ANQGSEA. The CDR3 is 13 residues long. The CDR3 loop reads CSVDGTGDYEQYF. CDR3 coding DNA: TGCAGCGTTGATGGGACAGGGGACTACGAGCAGTACTTC.

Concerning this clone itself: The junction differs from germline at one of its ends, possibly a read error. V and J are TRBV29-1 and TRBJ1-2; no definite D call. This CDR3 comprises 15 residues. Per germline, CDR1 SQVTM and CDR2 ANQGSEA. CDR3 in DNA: TGCAGCGTTGAAGATTATTCAACTTTCCCCGCCAGCTTGGGCTTC. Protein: CSVEDYSTFPASLGF.

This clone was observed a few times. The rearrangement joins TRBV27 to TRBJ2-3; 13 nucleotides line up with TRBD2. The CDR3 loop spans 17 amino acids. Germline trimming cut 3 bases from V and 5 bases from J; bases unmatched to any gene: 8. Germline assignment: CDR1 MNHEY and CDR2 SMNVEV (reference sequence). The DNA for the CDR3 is TGTGCCAGCAGTTTCCTAACTAGCGGGGGGGCTGAAGATACGCAGTATTTT. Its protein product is CASSFLTSGGAEDTQYF.

CDR3 residues: CASSQHTGLAVYEQYF. In nucleotides, the CDR3 is TGCGCCAGCAGCCAACATACGGGACTAGCGGTCTACGAGCAGTACTTC. The chain is built from TRBV4-3 and TRBJ2-7; 11 nucleotides match TRBD2. V lost 2 bases and J lost 3; bases outside the gene matches: 6. In germline, CDR1 is LGHNA, CDR2 YSLEER. CDR3 length: 16 amino acids.

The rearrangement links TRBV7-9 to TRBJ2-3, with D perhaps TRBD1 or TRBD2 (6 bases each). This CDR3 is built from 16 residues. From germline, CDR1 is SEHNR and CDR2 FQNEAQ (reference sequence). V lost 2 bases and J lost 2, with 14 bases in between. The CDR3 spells CASSLSPGAFTDTQYF. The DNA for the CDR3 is TGTGCCAGCAGCTTATCGCCGGGGGCCTTCACAGATACGCAGTATTTT.

The CDR3 coding sequence is TGTGCCAGCAGCCCCAGAGGGCGGGTGGGGTACAATGAGCAGTTCTTC. This sequence encodes CASSPRGRVGYNEQFF. This rearrangement joins TRBV9 to TRBJ2-1; maybe TRBD2 (5 bases). The CDR3 contains 16 residues. V dropped 4 bases and J dropped 4 bases, with 18 bases sitting between them. Germline V gene sequence: CDR1 SGDLS, CDR2 YYNGEE. Based on the CDR3 plus reference TRBV9 and TRBJ2-1, the full variable domain is DSGVTQTPKHLITATGQRVTLRCSPRSGDLSVYWYQQSLDQGLQFLIQYYNGEERAKGNILERFSAQQFPDLHSELNLSSLELGDSALYFCASSPRGRVGYNEQFFGPGTRLTVL.

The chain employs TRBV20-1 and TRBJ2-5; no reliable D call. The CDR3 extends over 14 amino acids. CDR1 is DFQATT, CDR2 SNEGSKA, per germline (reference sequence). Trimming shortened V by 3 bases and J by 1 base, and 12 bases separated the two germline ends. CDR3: CSASRTGPQETQYF. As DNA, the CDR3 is TGCAGTGCTAGTCGTACGGGCCCCCAAGAGACCCAGTACTTC.

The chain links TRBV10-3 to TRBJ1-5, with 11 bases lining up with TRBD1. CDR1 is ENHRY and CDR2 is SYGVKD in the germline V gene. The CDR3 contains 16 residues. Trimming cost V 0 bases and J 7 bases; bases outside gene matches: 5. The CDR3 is CAISESRTGGGQPQHF. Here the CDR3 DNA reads TGTGCCATCAGTGAGTCCAGGACAGGGGGCGGACAGCCCCAGCATTTT.

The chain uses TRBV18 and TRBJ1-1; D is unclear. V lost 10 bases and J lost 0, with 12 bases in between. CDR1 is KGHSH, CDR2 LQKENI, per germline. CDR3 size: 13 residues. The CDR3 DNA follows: TGTGCCACTTCCCCGGTTTTGAACACTGAAGCTTTCTTT. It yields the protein CATSPVLNTEAFF. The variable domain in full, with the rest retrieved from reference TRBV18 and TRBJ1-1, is NAGVMQNPRHLVRRRGQEARLRCSPMKGHSHVYWYRQLPEEGLKFMVYLQKENIIDESGMPKERFSAEFPKEGPSILRIQQVVRGDSAAYFCATSPVLNTEAFFGQGTRLTVV.

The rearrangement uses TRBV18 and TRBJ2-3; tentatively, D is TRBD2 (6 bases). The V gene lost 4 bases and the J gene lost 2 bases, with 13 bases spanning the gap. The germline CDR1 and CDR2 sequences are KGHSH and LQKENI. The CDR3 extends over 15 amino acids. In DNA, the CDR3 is TGTGCCAGCTCACTTCTCCGGGACTTCACAGATACGCAGTATTTT. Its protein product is CASSLLRDFTDTQYF.

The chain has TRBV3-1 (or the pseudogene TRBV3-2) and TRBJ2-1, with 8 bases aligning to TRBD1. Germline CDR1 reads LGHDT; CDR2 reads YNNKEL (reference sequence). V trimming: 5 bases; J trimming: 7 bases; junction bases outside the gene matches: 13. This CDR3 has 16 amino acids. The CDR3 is CASSVTSGGGQNEQFF. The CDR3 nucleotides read TGTGCCAGCAGCGTAACCTCAGGGGGCGGACAAAATGAGCAGTTCTTC.

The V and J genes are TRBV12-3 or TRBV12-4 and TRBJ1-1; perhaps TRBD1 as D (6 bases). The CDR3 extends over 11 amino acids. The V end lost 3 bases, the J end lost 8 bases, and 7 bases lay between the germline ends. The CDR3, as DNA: TGTGCCAGCAGTTTGGACAGAGAAGCTTTCTTT. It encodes CASSLDREAFF.

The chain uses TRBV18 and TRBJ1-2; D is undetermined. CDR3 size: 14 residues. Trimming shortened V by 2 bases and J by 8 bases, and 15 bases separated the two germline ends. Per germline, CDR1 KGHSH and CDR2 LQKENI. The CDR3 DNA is TGTGCCAGCTCACCAGAGACAACCTTGTGGGGCTACACCTTC. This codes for CASSPETTLWGYTF.

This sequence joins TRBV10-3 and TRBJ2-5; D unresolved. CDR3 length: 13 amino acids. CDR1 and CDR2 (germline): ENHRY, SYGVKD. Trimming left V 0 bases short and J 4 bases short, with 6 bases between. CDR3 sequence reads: CAISESPSETQYF. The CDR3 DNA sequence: TGTGCCATCAGTGAGTCGCCCTCAGAGACCCAGTACTTC.

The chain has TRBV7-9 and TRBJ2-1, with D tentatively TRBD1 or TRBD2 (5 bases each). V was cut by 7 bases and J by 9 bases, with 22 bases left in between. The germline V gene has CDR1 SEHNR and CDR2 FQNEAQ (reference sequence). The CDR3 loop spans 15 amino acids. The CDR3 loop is CASTLYGGLGGEQFF. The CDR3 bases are TGTGCCAGCACCCTATATGGGGGTTTGGGTGGTGAGCAGTTCTTC.

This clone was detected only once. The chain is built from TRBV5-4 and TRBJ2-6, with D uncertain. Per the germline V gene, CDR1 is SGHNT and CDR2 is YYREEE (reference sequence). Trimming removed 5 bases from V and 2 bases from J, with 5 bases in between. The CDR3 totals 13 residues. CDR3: CASRDAGANVLTF. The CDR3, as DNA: TGTGCCAGCAGGGATGCTGGGGCCAACGTCCTGACTTTC.

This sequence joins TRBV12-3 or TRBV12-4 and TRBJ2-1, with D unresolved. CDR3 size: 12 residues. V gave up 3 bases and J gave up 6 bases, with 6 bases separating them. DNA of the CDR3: TGTGCCAGCAGTTTGGTGCGCAATGAGCAGTTCTTC. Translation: CASSLVRNEQFF.

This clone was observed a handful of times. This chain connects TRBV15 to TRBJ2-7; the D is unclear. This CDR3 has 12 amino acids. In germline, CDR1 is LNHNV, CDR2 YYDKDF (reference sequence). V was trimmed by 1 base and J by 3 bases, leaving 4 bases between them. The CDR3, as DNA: TGTGCCACCAGCAGAGGTCACTACGAGCAGTACTTC. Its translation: CATSRGHYEQYF.

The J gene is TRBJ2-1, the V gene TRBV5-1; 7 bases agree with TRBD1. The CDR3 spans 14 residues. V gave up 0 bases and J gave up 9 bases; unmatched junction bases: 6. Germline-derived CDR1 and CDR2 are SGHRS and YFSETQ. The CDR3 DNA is TGCGCCAGCAGCTTGGCCCACCAGGGGGTTGAGCAGTTCTTC. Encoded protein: CASSLAHQGVEQFF.

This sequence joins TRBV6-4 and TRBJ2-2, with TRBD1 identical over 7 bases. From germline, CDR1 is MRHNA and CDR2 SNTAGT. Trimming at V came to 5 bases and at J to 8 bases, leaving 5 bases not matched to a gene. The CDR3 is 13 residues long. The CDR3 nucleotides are TGTGCCAGCAGTAGGACAGGTCGGGGGGAGCTGTTTTTT. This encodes CASSRTGRGELFF.

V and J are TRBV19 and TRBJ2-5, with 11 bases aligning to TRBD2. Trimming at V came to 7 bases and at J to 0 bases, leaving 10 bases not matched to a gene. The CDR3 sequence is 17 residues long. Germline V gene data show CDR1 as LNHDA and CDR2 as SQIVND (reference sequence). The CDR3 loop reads CASNLAGGQTYQETQYF. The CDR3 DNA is TGTGCCAGTAACCTAGCGGGGGGTCAGACGTACCAAGAGACCCAGTACTTC. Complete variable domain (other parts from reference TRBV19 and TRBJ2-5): DGGITQSPKYLFRKEGQNVTLSCEQNLNHDAMYWYRQDPGQGLRLIYYSQIVNDFQKGDIAEGYSVSREKKESFPLTVTSAQKNPTAFYLCASNLAGGQTYQETQYFGPGTRLLVL.

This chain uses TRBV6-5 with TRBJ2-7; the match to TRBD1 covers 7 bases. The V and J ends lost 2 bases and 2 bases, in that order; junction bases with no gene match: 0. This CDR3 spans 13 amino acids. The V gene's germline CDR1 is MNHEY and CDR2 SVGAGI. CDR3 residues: CASSYTGAYEQYF. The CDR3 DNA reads TGTGCCAGCAGTTACACAGGGGCCTACGAGCAGTACTTC.

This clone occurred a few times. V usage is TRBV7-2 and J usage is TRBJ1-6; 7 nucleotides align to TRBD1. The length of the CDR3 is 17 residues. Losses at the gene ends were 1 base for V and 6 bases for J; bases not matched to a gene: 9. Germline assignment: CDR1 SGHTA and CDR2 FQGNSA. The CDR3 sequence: CASSLVTTGLSNSPLHF. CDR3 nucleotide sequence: TGTGCCAGCAGCTTAGTTACGACAGGGCTAAGTAATTCACCCCTCCACTTT.

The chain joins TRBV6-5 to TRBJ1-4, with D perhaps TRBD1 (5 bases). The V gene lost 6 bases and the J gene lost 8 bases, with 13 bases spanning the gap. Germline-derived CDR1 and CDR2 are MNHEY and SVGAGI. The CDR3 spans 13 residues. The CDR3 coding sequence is TGTGCCAGCAGAGTGGGACCCTGGGAAAAACTGTTTTTT. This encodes CASRVGPWEKLFF.